This passage covers 27 T cell receptor beta chains from one sample sequenced in a study of T cells in Graves' hyperthyroidism and ophthalmopathy. Authors of the study amplified TCR beta CDR3 regions from RNA transcripts. The HTBI primer set drove a first-round RT-PCR of the TCR CDR3. TCRdb used MiXCR to reprocess the multiplex PCR reads, holding one entry per CDR3 protein. The sample holds fewer than 110,000 distinct CDR3 sequences, about 45% seen once. What was sequenced was blood. The receptors were gathered from a man aged 40-49 years with Graves' hyperthyroidism.

The chain has TRBV11-1 and TRBJ2-1; 11 bases are shared with TRBD2. The CDR3 loop spans 18 amino acids. CDR1 is SGHAT, CDR2 FQDESV, per germline (reference sequence). J was trimmed by 10 bases and V by 5 bases; bases with no gene match: 19. CDR3 region: CASSQEPLGSGRVREQFF. The CDR3 DNA reads TGTGCCAGCAGCCAAGAGCCCTTGGGTAGCGGGAGGGTCAGAGAGCAGTTCTTC.

This clonotype was counted at least ten times. The chain is built from TRBV7-9 and TRBJ2-2; 11 bases map to TRBD2. V gave up 4 bases and J gave up 5 bases; unmatched junction bases: 18. Germline V gives CDR1 SEHNR, CDR2 FQNEAQ (reference sequence). The CDR3 loop spans 20 amino acids. The CDR3 nucleotides read TGTGCCAGCAGCTCCACTTGGGGACTAGCGGCCCCCGAACCGACCGGGGAGCTGTTTTTT. Protein: CASSSTWGLAAPEPTGELFF.

The chain employs TRBV9 and TRBJ2-5, with 8 positions matching TRBD2. The CDR3 is 14 residues long. The germline CDR1 and CDR2 sequences are SGDLS and YYNGEE. J lost 7 bases, V lost 0 bases, and 5 bases had no gene match. CDR3 bases: TGTGCCAGCAGCGTAGCGGGGGGGCCGGGGACCCAGTACTTC. This gives the protein CASSVAGGPGTQYF.

This clonotype was found many times. The chain uses TRBV11-3 and TRBJ2-2; tentatively, D is TRBD2 (5 bases). This CDR3 comprises 14 residues. Trimming removed 2 bases from V and 4 bases from J, with 8 bases in between. Germline assignment: CDR1 SGHNT and CDR2 YENEEA. The CDR3 reads CASSLLGVTGELFF. The CDR3, as DNA: TGTGCCAGCAGCTTATTGGGAGTCACCGGGGAGCTGTTTTTT.

The chain combines TRBV2 with TRBJ1-1; D gene uncertain. Germline CDR1 SNHLY, CDR2 FYNNEI. Trimming cost V 8 bases and J 3 bases, with 31 bases left between them. The CDR3 has 19 amino acids. In nucleotides, the CDR3 is TGTGCCAGCTCCGAAACCGGGAGTTCGTCCGCGCTAACTGACACTGAAGCTTTCTTT. It is translated as CASSETGSSSALTDTEAFF.

The gene calls are TRBV5-1 and TRBJ2-2; D is tentatively TRBD1 or TRBD2 (5 bases each). Germline lookup yields CDR1 SGHRS and CDR2 YFSETQ. The CDR3 sequence is 17 residues long. V lost 0 bases and J lost 7, with 19 bases in between. This CDR3 is CASSLEQAGTQGGELFF. In DNA, the CDR3 is TGCGCCAGCAGCTTGGAGCAGGCCGGGACCCAGGGCGGGGAGCTGTTTTTT. The full variable domain, in which reference TRBV5-1 and TRBJ2-2 provide the parts outside the CDR3, is KAGVTQTPRYLIKTRGQQVTLSCSPISGHRSVSWYQQTPGQGLQFLFEYFSETQRNKGNFPGRFSGRQFSNSRSEMNVSTLELGDSALYLCASSLEQAGTQGGELFFGEGSRLTVL.

In this sample, this clonotype turned up many times. The genes are TRBV2 and TRBJ1-5; 9 positions match TRBD1. Unmatched junction bases numbered 6, after V lost 5 bases and J lost 4 bases. Germline assignment: CDR1 SNHLY and CDR2 FYNNEI. This CDR3 is 15 amino acids long. DNA for the CDR3: TGTGCCAGCAGTTGGTCAGGACAGGGGAATCAGCCCCAGCATTTT. Its protein is CASSWSGQGNQPQHF.

In regard to this clonotype: The CDR3 does not close with the conserved phenylalanine or tryptophan, likely indicating a read error. The DNA is left out, because the CDR3 cannot be placed on it with certainty; the CDR3 is given as TCRdb lists it. The chain carries TRBV9 and TRBJ1-1. CDR1 and CDR2 from the germline V gene are SGDLS and YYNGEE. The CDR3 contains 8 residues when both ends are counted. The CDR3 sequence is CASSADSP.

Remarks on this clonotype: This CDR3 fails to terminate in the conserved phenylalanine or tryptophan, so it likely reflects a read error. The CDR3 DNA sequence: TGTGCCAGCAGGCTAGCCGGGGAGACCCAGTACTCC. Translating it yields CASRLAGETQYS. The rearrangement uses TRBV2 and TRBJ2-5; D perhaps matches TRBD2 (5 bases). V dropped 6 bases and J dropped 5 bases, with 10 bases sitting between them. CDR3 length equals 12 residues. Germline values: CDR1 SNHLY, CDR2 FYNNEI.

This clonotype turned up a few times. The V and J genes are TRBV18 and TRBJ1-1, with unresolved D. From germline, CDR1 is KGHSH and CDR2 LQKENI. There are 15 residues in the CDR3. Between the trimmed V and J ends, which lost 3 bases and 1 base, there was a span of 12 bases. CDR3 region: CASSPSQDANTEAFF. As DNA, the CDR3 is TGTGCCAGCTCACCCTCCCAGGACGCGAACACTGAAGCTTTCTTT.

This chain connects TRBV7-9 to TRBJ1-2; 8 bases line up with TRBD1. V shed 4 bases, J shed 4 bases, and the junction held 5 bases outside the gene matches. The CDR3 has 14 amino acids. CDR1 and CDR2 (germline): SEHNR, FQNEAQ (reference sequence). This chain's CDR3 is CASSWGTGIYGYTF. CDR3 nucleotide sequence: TGTGCCAGCAGCTGGGGGACAGGAATCTATGGCTACACCTTC. The full variable domain, completed using reference TRBV7-9 and TRBJ1-2, is DTGVSQNPRHKITKRGQNVTFRCDPISEHNRLYWYRQTLGQGPEFLTYFQNEAQLEKSRLLSDRFSAERPKGSFSTLEIQRTEQGDSAMYLCASSWGTGIYGYTFGSGTRLTVV.

J is TRBJ2-1 and V is TRBV20-1, with 7 positions matching TRBD2. The CDR3 is made up of 16 amino acids. Unmatched junction bases numbered 13, after V lost 0 bases and J lost 8 bases. CDR1 is DFQATT, CDR2 SNEGSKA, per germline (reference sequence). The CDR3 here is CSARDREVGTEDEQFF. The CDR3 DNA reads TGCAGTGCTAGAGATCGGGAGGTTGGGACTGAAGATGAGCAGTTCTTC.

The V gene is TRBV12-3 or TRBV12-4, the J gene TRBJ1-5; D call uncertain. The CDR3 covers 15 residues. Trimming shortened V by 5 bases and J by 2 bases, and 13 bases separated the two germline ends. The CDR3 reads CASSAMGVRNQPQHF. The DNA for the CDR3 is TGTGCCAGCAGTGCTATGGGTGTCCGCAATCAGCCCCAGCATTTT.

This clonotype was counted at least ten times. The V and J genes are TRBV6-2 or TRBV6-3 and TRBJ1-1; 10 nucleotides align to TRBD1. Germline CDR1 is MNHEY and CDR2 is SVGEGT. CDR3 length: 15 amino acids. With 6 bases clipped from V and 1 base from J, the junction kept 5 bases outside the gene matches. The CDR3 spells CASSNRQGANTEAFF. DNA for the CDR3: TGTGCCAGCAGCAATCGACAGGGGGCGAACACTGAAGCTTTCTTT.

This clonotype occurred many times. The rearrangement joins TRBV4-1 to TRBJ1-1; no definite D call. The CDR3 contains 12 residues. Trimming removed 0 bases from V and 6 bases from J, with 5 bases in between. The germline V gene has CDR1 MGHRA and CDR2 YSYEKL. CDR3 sequence: CASSQEGPEAFF. For the CDR3, the DNA is TGCGCCAGCAGCCAAGAAGGACCTGAAGCTTTCTTT.

The count of this clonotype is one. One end of the junction fails to match germline, which may point to a read error. V is TRBV24-1 and J is TRBJ1-3, with D perhaps matching TRBD1 (6 bases). The germline gives CDR1 KGHDR, CDR2 SFDVKD. The CDR3 runs to 17 residues. CDR3 sequence (DNA): TGTGCCACCAGTGATCCCGGACAGAGGCGCTCTGGAAATACCATATATTTT. Translation gives CATSDPGQRRSGNTIYF.

This clonotype was observed many times. The rearrangement links TRBV20-1 to TRBJ1-6; perhaps TRBD1 as D (6 bases). V lost 0 bases and J lost 6, with 15 bases in between. Germline V gene data show CDR1 as DFQATT and CDR2 as SNEGSKA (reference sequence). The CDR3 contains 16 residues. The CDR3: CSARDSLGASNSPLHF. The CDR3 DNA sequence: TGCAGTGCTAGAGATAGCCTGGGGGCCAGTAATTCACCCCTCCACTTT.

As to this clonotype: Germline and junction disagree at one end, which may indicate a read error. The chain couples TRBV7-8 to TRBJ2-3; D may be TRBD2 (5 bases). The germline V gene encodes CDR1 SGHVS and CDR2 FQNEAQ. The length of the CDR3 is 15 residues. CDR3 DNA sequence: TGTGCCACCAGCTTGAGGGCTGCTAGCACAGATACGCAGTATTTT. As protein: CATSLRAASTDTQYF. The full variable domain, with the rest looked up from reference TRBV7-8 and TRBJ2-3, is GAGVSQSPRYKVAKRGQDVALRCDPISGHVSLFWYQQALGQGPEFLTYFQNEAQLDKSGLPSDRFFAERPEGSVSTLKIQRTQQEDSAVYLCATSLRAASTDTQYFGPGTRLTVL.

This clonotype turned up a few times. A much larger clone lies a single base off, so this may be a read error. The CDR3 sequence: CASSFSPHTEAFF. The CDR3 nucleotides read TGTGCCAGCAGCTTTTCCCCCCACACTGAAGCTTTCTTT. The chain couples TRBV11-2 to TRBJ1-1, with unresolved D. Trimming pared 3 bases from V and 3 bases from J, leaving 8 bases between. Germline V gene sequence: CDR1 SGHAT, CDR2 FQNNGV. The CDR3 covers 13 residues. Variable domain in full (rest from reference TRBV11-2 and TRBJ1-1): EAGVAQSPRYKIIEKRQSVAFWCNPISGHATLYWYQQILGQGPKLLIQFQNNGVVDDSQLPKDRFSAERLKGVDSTLKIQPAKLEDSAVYLCASSFSPHTEAFFGQGTRLTVV.

This clonotype turned up a few times. The chain combines TRBV6-2 or TRBV6-3 with TRBJ1-1; D unresolved. Between the trimmed V and J ends, which lost 6 bases and 8 bases, there was a span of 16 bases. The germline V gene encodes CDR1 MNHEY and CDR2 SVGEGT. The CDR3 has 13 residues. As DNA, the CDR3 is TGTGCCAGCAGCTTACTCCGAGGAGGCGAAGCTTTCTTT. The encoded protein is CASSLLRGGEAFF.

As regards this clonotype: A read error is likely, as this CDR3 ends without the conserved phenylalanine or tryptophan. It is unclear where the CDR3 begins or ends on the DNA, so no DNA is shown, and the CDR3 is as TCRdb lists it. The V call is TRBV7-2, the J call TRBJ1-1; the listed D gene, TRBD1, was not tested against the DNA. Per the germline V gene, CDR1 is SGHTA and CDR2 is FQGNSA. Inclusive of both ends, the CDR3 amounts to 9 amino acids. CDR3 residues: CASSFTGGT.

This clonotype appeared a few times. At one boundary the junction diverges from the germline segment, which might be a read error. The chain joins TRBV7-9 to TRBJ1-5, with 8 nucleotides matching TRBD1. Germline V gene lookup returns CDR1 SEHNR and CDR2 FQNEAQ (reference sequence). The CDR3 length is 14 residues. The CDR3 loop is CASSLLTGEETQHF. CDR3 bases: TGTGCCAGTAGCTTATTGACAGGGGAAGAGACCCAGCATTTT.

The chain combines TRBV2 with TRBJ1-6; tentatively, D is TRBD1 (5 bases). The V end was cut by 11 bases, the J end by 7 bases, with 21 bases between. Germline V gene lookup returns CDR1 SNHLY and CDR2 FYNNEI. This CDR3 is built from 15 residues. CDR3 bases: TGTGCCTGGACATTGCAGGGACCAGGGAATTCACCCCTCCACTTT. Translating gives CAWTLQGPGNSPLHF. The full variable domain, rest sourced from reference TRBV2 and TRBJ1-6, is EPEVTQTPSHQVTQMGQEVILRCVPISNHLYFYWYRQILGQKVEFLVSFYNNEISEKSEIFDDQFSVERPDGSNFTLKIRSTKLEDSAMYFCAWTLQGPGNSPLHFGNGTRLTVT.

The table lists this clonotype with a few counts. J is TRBJ1-3 and V is TRBV7-2, with a tentative D call TRBD1 (6 bases). The CDR3 is made up of 17 amino acids. V lost 5 bases to trimming and J lost 4 bases, with 21 bases between them. The germline gives CDR1 SGHTA, CDR2 FQGNSA. CDR3 in amino acids: CASSQDSQGGIGNTIYF. The CDR3 DNA reads as TGTGCCAGCAGCCAAGATTCACAGGGAGGGATAGGAAACACCATATATTTT.

At least ten counts were recorded for this clonotype. The chain joins TRBV4-3 to TRBJ2-1, with D hard to call. The CDR3 spans 14 residues. V lost 0 bases to trimming and J lost 5 bases, with 8 bases between them. The V gene's germline CDR1 is LGHNA and CDR2 YSLEER. The CDR3 sequence: CASSQDSVHNEQFF. CDR3 DNA: TGCGCCAGCAGCCAAGATTCCGTACACAATGAGCAGTTCTTC.

As to this clonotype: A much larger clone lies one base from this, so it may be a read error. This chain uses TRBV6-1 with TRBJ2-1, with 11 nucleotides matching TRBD2. This CDR3 contains 15 residues. CDR1 and CDR2 (germline): MNHNS, SASEGT. In nucleotides, the CDR3 is TGTGCCAGCATTCTACTAGCGGGAGCCAGCAATGGGCAGTTCTTC. Its protein is CASILLAGASNGQFF.

This rearrangement joins TRBV7-2 to TRBJ2-7; 11 positions match TRBD2. J gave up 6 bases and V 5 bases, and 12 bases lay outside the gene matches. Germline CDR1 is SGHTA and CDR2 is FQGNSA. The CDR3 totals 16 residues. The CDR3 region is CASSQASGGSAREQYF. CDR3 sequence (DNA): TGTGCCAGCAGCCAGGCTAGCGGGGGGTCCGCGCGCGAGCAGTACTTC.